Shown below are 6 T cell receptor beta chains from a single sample sequenced in a study of vaccination effects on CD4 cells after COVID-19. Here immunoSEQ multiplex PCR was the method, and the copy in TCRdb shows in-frame clones only, minus some. The sample lists about 63,000 clones, over 70% occurring once. The antigens for these receptors are not known. Peptide-pool stimulation followed by sequencing identified expanded antigen-specific CD4+ clonotypes in the ViraFEST assay. Upon completion of more than 9 days in culture, CD4+ T cells were isolated. The study found no prior SARS-CoV-2 infection in the vaccine recipients, who tested negative for nucleocapsid antibodies. Sequencing used CD4+ T cells from PBMCs cultured with HCoV-OC43 spike peptides, obtained before COVID-19 vaccination. The subset was: HCoV-OC43 spike overlapping peptide pool stimulation. Receptors were obtained from a human donor who received a COVID-19 vaccine.

The chain joins TRBV10-2 to TRBJ2-7; the D gene is possibly TRBD2 (5 bases). Trimming took off 4 bases at V and 6 bases at J, with 10 bases between the two ends. Germline V lookup: CDR1 WSHSY, CDR2 SAAADI. The CDR3 runs 12 residues. The chain's CDR3 is CASSARGIEQYV. DNA of the CDR3: TGCGCCAGCAGTGCTCGGGGTATCGAGCAGTACGTC.

The chain uses TRBV5-4 and TRBJ2-6, with D perhaps matching TRBD2 (7 bases). The germline CDR1 and CDR2 sequences are SGHNT and YYREEE (reference sequence). Between the trimmed V and J ends, which lost 4 bases and 1 base, there was a span of 21 bases. The CDR3 sequence is 19 residues long. CDR3 residues: CASSPGGRGHPSGANVLTF. Here the CDR3 DNA reads TGTGCCAGCAGCCCCGGGGGGCGGGGTCATCCTTCTGGGGCCAACGTCCTGACTTTC.

The genes are TRBV6-5 and TRBJ1-1, with D uncertain. The CDR3 has 11 amino acids. V was cut by 10 bases and J by 2 bases, with 8 bases left in between. Per germline, CDR1 MNHEY and CDR2 SVGAGI. CDR3 in amino acids: CATLRNTEAFF. CDR3 sequence (DNA): TGTGCCACCCTTAGAAACACTGAAGCTTTCTTT.

The chain uses TRBV11-2 and TRBJ2-6; 9 bases line up with TRBD1. This CDR3 spans 18 amino acids. V lost 5 bases to trimming and J lost 1 base; unmatched junction nucleotides: 9. In germline, CDR1 is SGHAT, CDR2 FQNNGV. The CDR3 protein is CASSDRQGGDSGANVLTF. DNA of the CDR3: TGTGCCAGCAGCGACAGACAGGGGGGAGATTCTGGGGCCAACGTCCTGACTTTC. Supplemented by reference TRBV11-2 and TRBJ2-6, the full variable domain reads EAGVAQSPRYKIIEKRQSVAFWCNPISGHATLYWYQQILGQGPKLLIQFQNNGVVDDSQLPKDRFSAERLKGVDSTLKIQPAKLEDSAVYLCASSDRQGGDSGANVLTFGAGSRLTVL.

This chain connects TRBV5-5 to TRBJ2-7; no clear D. Germline CDR1 reads SGHKS; CDR2 reads YYEKEE (reference sequence). V gave up 3 bases and J gave up 0 bases, with 10 bases separating them. The CDR3 runs 14 residues. Here the CDR3 reads CASSSDWSSYEQYV. DNA of the CDR3: TGTGCCAGCAGCTCCGACTGGAGCTCCTACGAGCAGTACGTC.

The chain couples TRBV7-2 to TRBJ1-6; no reliable D call. Trimming cost V 5 bases and J 7 bases, with 12 bases left between them. This CDR3 has 14 residues. From germline, CDR1 is SGHTA and CDR2 FQGNSA. The CDR3 reads CASSVRGVNSPLHF. DNA for the CDR3: TGTGCCAGCAGCGTTCGGGGTGTGAATTCACCCCTCCACTTT.